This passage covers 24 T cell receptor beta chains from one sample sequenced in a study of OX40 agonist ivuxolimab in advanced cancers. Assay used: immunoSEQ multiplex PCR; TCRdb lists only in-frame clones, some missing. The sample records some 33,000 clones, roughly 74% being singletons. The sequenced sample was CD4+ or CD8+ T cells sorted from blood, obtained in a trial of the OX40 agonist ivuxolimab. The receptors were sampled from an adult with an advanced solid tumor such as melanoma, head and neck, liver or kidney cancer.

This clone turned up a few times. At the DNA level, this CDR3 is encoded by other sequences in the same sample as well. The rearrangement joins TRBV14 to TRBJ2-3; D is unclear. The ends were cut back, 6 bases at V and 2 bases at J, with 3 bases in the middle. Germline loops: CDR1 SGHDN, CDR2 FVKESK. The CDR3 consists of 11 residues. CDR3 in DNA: TGTGCCAGCAGTTACACAGATACGCAGTATTTT. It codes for CASSYTDTQYF.

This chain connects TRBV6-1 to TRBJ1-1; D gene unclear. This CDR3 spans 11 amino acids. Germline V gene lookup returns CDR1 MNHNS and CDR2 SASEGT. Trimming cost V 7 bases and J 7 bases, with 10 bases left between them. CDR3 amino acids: CASKREGEAFF. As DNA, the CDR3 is TGTGCCAGCAAGAGGGAGGGTGAAGCTTTCTTT.

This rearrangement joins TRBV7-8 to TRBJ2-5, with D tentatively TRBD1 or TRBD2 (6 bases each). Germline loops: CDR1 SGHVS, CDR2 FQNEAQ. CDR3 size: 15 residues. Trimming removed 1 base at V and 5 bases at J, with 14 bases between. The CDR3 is CASSLEWGARETQYF. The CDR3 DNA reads TGTGCCAGCAGCTTAGAGTGGGGGGCCCGGGAGACCCAGTACTTC.

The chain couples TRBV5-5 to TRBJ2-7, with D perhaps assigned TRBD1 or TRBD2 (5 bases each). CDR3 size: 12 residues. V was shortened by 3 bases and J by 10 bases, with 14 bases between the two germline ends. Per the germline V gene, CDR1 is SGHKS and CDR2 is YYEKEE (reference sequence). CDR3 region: CASSWDVVHQYF. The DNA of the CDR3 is TGTGCCAGCAGCTGGGACGTCGTCCATCAGTACTTC.

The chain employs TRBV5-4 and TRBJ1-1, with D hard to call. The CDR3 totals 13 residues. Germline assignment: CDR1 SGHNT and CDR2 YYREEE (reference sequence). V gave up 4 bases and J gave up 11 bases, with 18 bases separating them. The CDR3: CASSPFPLDGAFF. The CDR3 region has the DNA TGTGCCAGCAGCCCCTTTCCTTTAGACGGCGCTTTCTTT.

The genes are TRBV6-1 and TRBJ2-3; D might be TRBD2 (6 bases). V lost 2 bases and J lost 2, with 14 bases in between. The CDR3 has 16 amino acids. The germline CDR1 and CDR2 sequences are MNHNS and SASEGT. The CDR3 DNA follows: TGTGCCAGCAGTGAATTGAGGGCGGGGATCACAGATACGCAGTATTTT. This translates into CASSELRAGITDTQYF.

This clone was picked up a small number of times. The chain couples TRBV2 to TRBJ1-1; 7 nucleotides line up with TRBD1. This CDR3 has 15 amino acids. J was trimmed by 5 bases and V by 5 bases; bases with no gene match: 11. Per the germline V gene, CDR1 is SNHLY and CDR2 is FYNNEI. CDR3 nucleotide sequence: TGTGCCAGCAGTCCTGAGGGGGCCGGGGGAACTGAAGCTTTCTTT. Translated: CASSPEGAGGTEAFF.

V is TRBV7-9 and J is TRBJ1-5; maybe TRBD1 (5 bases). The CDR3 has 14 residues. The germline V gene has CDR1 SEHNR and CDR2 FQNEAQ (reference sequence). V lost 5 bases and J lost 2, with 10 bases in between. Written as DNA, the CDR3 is TGTGCCAGCAGCGACGCACAGGGCAATCAGCCCCAGCATTTT. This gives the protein CASSDAQGNQPQHF.

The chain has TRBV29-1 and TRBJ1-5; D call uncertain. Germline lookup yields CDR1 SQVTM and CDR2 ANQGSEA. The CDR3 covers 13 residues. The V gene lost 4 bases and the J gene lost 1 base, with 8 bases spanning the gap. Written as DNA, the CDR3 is TGCAGCGTTGCCAGTGGGAGCAATCAGCCCCAGCATTTT. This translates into CSVASGSNQPQHF. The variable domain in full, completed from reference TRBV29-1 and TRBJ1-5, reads SAVISQKPSRDICQRGTSLTIQCQVDSQVTMMFWYRQQPGQSLTLIATANQGSEATYESGFVIDKFPISRPNLTFSTLTVSNMSPEDSSIYLCSVASGSNQPQHFGDGTRLSIL.

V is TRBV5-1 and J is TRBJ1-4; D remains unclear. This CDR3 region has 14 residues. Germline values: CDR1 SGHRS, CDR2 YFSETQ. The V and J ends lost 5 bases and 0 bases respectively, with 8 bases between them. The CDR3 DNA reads TGCGCCAGCAGAAAACAAGCAACTAATGAAAAACTGTTTTTT. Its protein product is CASRKQATNEKLFF.

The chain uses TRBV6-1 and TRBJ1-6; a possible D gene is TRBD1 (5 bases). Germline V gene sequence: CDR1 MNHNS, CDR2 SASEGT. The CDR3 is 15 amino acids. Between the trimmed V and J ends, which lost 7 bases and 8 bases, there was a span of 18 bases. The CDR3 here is CASIGTSASHSPLHF. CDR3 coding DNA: TGTGCCAGCATAGGGACCTCCGCTAGTCATTCACCCCTCCACTTT.

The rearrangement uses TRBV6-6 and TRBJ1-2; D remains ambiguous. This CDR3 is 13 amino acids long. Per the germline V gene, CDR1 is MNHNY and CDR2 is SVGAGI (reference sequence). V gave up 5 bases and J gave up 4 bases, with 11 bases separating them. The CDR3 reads CASSPDKGYGYTF. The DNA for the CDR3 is TGTGCCAGCAGTCCAGACAAGGGCTATGGCTACACCTTC.

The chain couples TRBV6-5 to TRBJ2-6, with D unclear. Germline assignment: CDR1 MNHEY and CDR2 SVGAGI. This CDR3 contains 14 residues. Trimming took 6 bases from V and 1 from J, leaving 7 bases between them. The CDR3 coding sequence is TGTGCCAGCAGGGGTTCTTCTGGGGCCAACGTCCTGACTTTC. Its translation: CASRGSSGANVLTF.

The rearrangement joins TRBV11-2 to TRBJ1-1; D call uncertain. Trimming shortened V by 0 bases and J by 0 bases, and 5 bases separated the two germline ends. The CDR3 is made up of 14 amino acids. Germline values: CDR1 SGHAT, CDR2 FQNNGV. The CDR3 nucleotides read TGTGCCAGCAGCTTAGATTGGTTGAACACTGAAGCTTTCTTT. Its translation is CASSLDWLNTEAFF.

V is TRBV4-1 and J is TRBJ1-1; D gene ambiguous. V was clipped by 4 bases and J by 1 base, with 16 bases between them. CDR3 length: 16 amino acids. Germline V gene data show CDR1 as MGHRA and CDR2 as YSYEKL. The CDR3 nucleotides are TGCGCCAGCAGCCCCTACACCGTAGAGTCGAACACTGAAGCTTTCTTT. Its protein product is CASSPYTVESNTEAFF.

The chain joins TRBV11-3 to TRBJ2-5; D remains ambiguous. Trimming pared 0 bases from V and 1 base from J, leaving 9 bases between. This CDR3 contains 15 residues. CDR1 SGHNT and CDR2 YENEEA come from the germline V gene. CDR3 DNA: TGTGCCAGCAGCTTAGATGGCAAACCCCAAGAGACCCAGTACTTC. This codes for CASSLDGKPQETQYF.

The CDR3, as DNA: TGCAGCGCCTCCTCGGGGCCGAACACTGAAGCTTTCTTT. It yields the protein CSASSGPNTEAFF. This rearrangement joins TRBV29-1 to TRBJ1-1; tentatively, D is TRBD1 (5 bases). Germline V gene sequence: CDR1 SQVTM, CDR2 ANQGSEA. The ends were cut back, 7 bases at V and 1 base at J, with 13 bases in the middle. This CDR3 region has 13 residues.

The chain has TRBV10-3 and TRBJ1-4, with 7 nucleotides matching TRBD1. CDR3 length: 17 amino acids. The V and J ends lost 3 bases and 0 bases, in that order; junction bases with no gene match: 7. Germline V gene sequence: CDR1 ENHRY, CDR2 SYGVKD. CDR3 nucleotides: TGTGCCATCAGTGACAGGGGGAGGTTTGCAACTAATGAAAAACTGTTTTTT. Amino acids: CAISDRGRFATNEKLFF.

The CDR3 bases are TGTGCCAGCACCCGACAGGGTAACGGGGAGCTGTTTTTT. As protein: CASTRQGNGELFF. The chain links TRBV2 to TRBJ2-2; 7 bases match TRBD1. The germline CDR1 and CDR2 sequences are SNHLY and FYNNEI. V shed 7 bases, J shed 7 bases, and the junction held 6 bases outside the gene matches. This CDR3 region has 13 residues.

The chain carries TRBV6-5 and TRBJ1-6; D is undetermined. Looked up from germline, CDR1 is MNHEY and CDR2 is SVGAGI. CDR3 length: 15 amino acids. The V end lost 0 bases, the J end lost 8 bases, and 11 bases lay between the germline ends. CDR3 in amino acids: CASSYSVTGDSPLHF. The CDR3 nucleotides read TGTGCCAGCAGTTACTCTGTGACGGGAGATTCACCCCTCCACTTT.

The CDR3 sequence: CASSLFGTGVYNEQFF. The CDR3 nucleotides are TGTGCCAGCAGCTTGTTTGGGACAGGGGTATACAATGAGCAGTTCTTC. The rearrangement uses TRBV5-6 and TRBJ2-1; 10 bases align to TRBD1. Germline lookup yields CDR1 SGHDT and CDR2 YYEEEE. There are 16 residues in the CDR3. With 1 base clipped from V and 4 bases from J, the junction kept 5 bases outside the gene matches.

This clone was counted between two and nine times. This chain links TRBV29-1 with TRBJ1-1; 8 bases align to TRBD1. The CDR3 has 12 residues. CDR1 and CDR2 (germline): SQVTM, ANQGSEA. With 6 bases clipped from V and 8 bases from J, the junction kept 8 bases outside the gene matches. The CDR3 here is CSVLTGAREAFF. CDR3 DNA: TGCAGCGTCCTGACAGGGGCGAGAGAAGCTTTCTTT.

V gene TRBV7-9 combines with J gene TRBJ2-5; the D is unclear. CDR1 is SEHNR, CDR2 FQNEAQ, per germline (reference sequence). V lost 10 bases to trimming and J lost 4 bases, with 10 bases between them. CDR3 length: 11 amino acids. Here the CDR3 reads CATTLGETQYF. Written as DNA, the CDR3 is TGTGCCACTACGCTGGGAGAGACCCAGTACTTC.

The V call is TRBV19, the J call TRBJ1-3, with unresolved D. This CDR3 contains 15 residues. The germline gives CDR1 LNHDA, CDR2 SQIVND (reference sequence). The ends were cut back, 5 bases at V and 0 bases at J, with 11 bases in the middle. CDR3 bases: TGTGCCAGTAGTGCAAGCAGGTACTCTGGAAACACCATATATTTT. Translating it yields CASSASRYSGNTIYF.